This TCR beta chain was observed in a study of T cell responses to AZD1222 COVID-19 vaccine. Points from the study as a whole: The sample set comprised mostly white British donors with more females, and clonal diversity was possibly underestimated.

Profiling relied on immunoSEQ multiplex PCR, and the TCRdb table lists in-frame clones only, not all of them. The data contain about 140,000 clones, roughly nine tenths of them singletons. Worth noting for this clone: Its cognate antigen is unknown.

Trimming took 4 bases from V and 4 from J, leaving 11 bases between them. There are 15 residues in the CDR3. The germline gives CDR1 MGHDK, CDR2 SYGVNS. The rearrangement uses TRBV25-1 and TRBJ1-6; D is undetermined. The sample in question was peripheral blood, obtained 28 days after the second AZD1222 dose. This clonotype originated in an adult who received the AZD1222 COVID-19 vaccine. CDR3 bases: TGTGCCAGCAGTGGGCGGGCAGAATATAATTCACCCCTCCACTTT. Encoded protein: CASSGRAEYNSPLHF. Full variable domain (outside the CDR3, taken from reference TRBV25-1 and TRBJ1-6): EADIYQTPRYLVIGTGKKITLECSQTMGHDKMYWYQQDPGMELHLIHYSYGVNSTEKGDLSSESTVSRIRTEHFPLTLESARPSHTSQYLCASSGRAEYNSPLHFGNGTRLTVT.